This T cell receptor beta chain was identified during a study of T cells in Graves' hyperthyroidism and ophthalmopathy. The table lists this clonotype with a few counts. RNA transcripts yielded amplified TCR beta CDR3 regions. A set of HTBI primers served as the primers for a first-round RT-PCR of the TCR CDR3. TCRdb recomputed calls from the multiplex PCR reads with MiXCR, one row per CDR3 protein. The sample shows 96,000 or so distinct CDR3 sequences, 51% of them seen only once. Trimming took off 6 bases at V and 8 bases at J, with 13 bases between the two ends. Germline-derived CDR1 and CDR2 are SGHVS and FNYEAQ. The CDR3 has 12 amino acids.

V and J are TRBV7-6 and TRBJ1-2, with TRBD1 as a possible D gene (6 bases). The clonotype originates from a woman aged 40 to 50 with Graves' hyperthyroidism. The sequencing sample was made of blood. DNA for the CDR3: TGTGCCAGCAGAGTCAGGGGCTACGGCTACACCTTC. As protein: CASRVRGYGYTF. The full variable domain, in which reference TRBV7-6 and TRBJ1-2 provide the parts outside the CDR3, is GAGVSQSPRYKVTKRGQDVALRCDPISGHVSLYWYRQALGQGPEFLTYFNYEAQQDKSGLPNDRFSAERPEGSISTLTIQRTEQRDSAMYRCASRVRGYGYTFGSGTRLTVV.